These 19 T cell receptor beta chains came from one sample sequenced in a study of T cell responses to AZD1222 COVID-19 vaccine. Using immunoSEQ multiplex PCR, the repertoire was profiled, and TCRdb retains in-frame clones only, with some absent. Seen here are some 90,000 clones, roughly nine tenths observed once, and the top ten hold 5%. The specimen was peripheral blood, collected 28 days after the second AZD1222 dose. Receptors originate from an adult who received the AZD1222 COVID-19 vaccine.

V and J are TRBV5-1 and TRBJ1-1, with TRBD1 matching 8 bases. The CDR3 has 14 amino acids. The junction had 4 bases not matched to a gene; V was cut back by 3 bases and J by 3 bases. Germline loops: CDR1 SGHRS, CDR2 YFSETQ. CDR3 loop: CASSWLDRDTEAFF. The CDR3 nucleotides are TGCGCCAGCAGCTGGCTGGACAGGGACACTGAAGCTTTCTTT.

This chain uses TRBV12-3 or TRBV12-4 with TRBJ2-7; D gene ambiguous. This CDR3 region has 11 residues. V lost 4 bases to trimming and J lost 4 bases, with 5 bases between them. The CDR3, as DNA: TGTGCCAGCAGTTCACAGTACGAGCAGTACTTC. It specifies CASSSQYEQYF.

V and J are TRBV7-9 and TRBJ1-1, with D unclear. CDR1 and CDR2 from the germline V gene are SEHNR and FQNEAQ (reference sequence). This CDR3 is built from 14 residues. Trimming cost V 5 bases and J 4 bases, with 14 bases left between them. CDR3: CASSPGVVGTEAFF. CDR3 in DNA: TGTGCCAGCAGCCCCGGAGTCGTGGGCACTGAAGCTTTCTTT.

The rearrangement joins TRBV9 to TRBJ2-3; a possible D gene is TRBD2 (5 bases). From germline, CDR1 is SGDLS and CDR2 YYNGEE. Trimming removed 0 bases at V and 2 bases at J, with 10 bases between. There are 15 residues in the CDR3. CDR3 sequence reads: CASSVDGVTTDTQYF. As DNA, the CDR3 is TGTGCCAGCAGCGTAGACGGGGTTACCACAGATACGCAGTATTTT.

The chain combines TRBV6-1 with TRBJ1-2; D remains ambiguous. Germline V lookup: CDR1 MNHNS, CDR2 SASEGT. Between the trimmed V and J ends, which lost 1 base and 4 bases, there was a span of 10 bases. This CDR3 is built from 14 residues. The CDR3 spells CASSEGGRAYGYTF. The CDR3 DNA reads TGTGCCAGCAGTGAAGGGGGTCGTGCCTATGGCTACACCTTC.

This rearrangement joins TRBV29-1 to TRBJ1-1; possible D gene TRBD1, 5 bases. Trimming stripped 7 bases from V and 5 bases from J, with 11 bases between. Germline CDR1 is SQVTM and CDR2 is ANQGSEA. The CDR3 consists of 11 residues. The CDR3 protein is CSGGRGTEAFF. The CDR3 bases are TGCAGCGGAGGACGGGGGACTGAAGCTTTCTTT.

The rearrangement uses TRBV6-5 and TRBJ1-2; tentative D call: TRBD1 (5 bases). Germline loops: CDR1 MNHEY, CDR2 SVGAGI. The CDR3 contains 16 residues. V was pared by 0 bases and J by 7 bases, with 18 bases between. CDR3 residues: CASSYSYQGPIGGYTF. The CDR3 DNA reads TGTGCCAGCAGTTACTCGTATCAGGGCCCCATAGGTGGCTACACCTTC.

The CDR3 nucleotides read TGCGCCAGCAGCCTCGCGGGAGGGATAGGTGAAAAACTGTTTTTT. It encodes CASSLAGGIGEKLFF. The chain has TRBV4-1 and TRBJ1-4, with D uncertain. V gave up 4 bases and J gave up 7 bases, with 16 bases separating them. This CDR3 spans 15 amino acids. Per germline, CDR1 MGHRA and CDR2 YSYEKL.

The rearrangement joins TRBV4-1 to TRBJ1-1; D is uncertain. The germline V gene encodes CDR1 MGHRA and CDR2 YSYEKL. Between the trimmed V and J ends, which lost 1 base and 0 bases, there was a span of 6 bases. The CDR3 has 14 amino acids. CDR3 loop: CASSQAQLNTEAFF. In DNA form, the CDR3 reads TGCGCCAGCAGCCAAGCCCAGCTGAACACTGAAGCTTTCTTT.

The chain is built from TRBV19 and TRBJ1-2, with D unclear. Looked up from germline, CDR1 is LNHDA and CDR2 is SQIVND (reference sequence). Trimming pared 3 bases from V and 0 bases from J, leaving 14 bases between. This CDR3 is 16 amino acids long. CDR3 amino acids: CASSISRLETNYGYTF. CDR3 nucleotides: TGTGCCAGTAGTATCAGTCGGTTGGAAACTAACTATGGCTACACCTTC.

This clone showed up many times. The V and J genes are TRBV6-6 and TRBJ2-5; TRBD2 matches 14 bases. This CDR3 contains 18 residues. In germline, CDR1 is MNHNY, CDR2 SVGAGI (reference sequence). V trimming: 5 bases; J trimming: 2 bases; junction bases outside the gene matches: 10. The CDR3 sequence is CASSHIRTSGGLQETQYF. DNA of the CDR3: TGTGCCAGCAGTCATATTCGGACTAGCGGGGGGCTACAAGAGACCCAGTACTTC.

The chain is built from TRBV5-5 and TRBJ1-1; 9 bases align to TRBD1. Trimming removed 4 bases from V and 2 bases from J; junction bases left unmatched: 3. This CDR3 has 14 amino acids. Per the germline V gene, CDR1 is SGHKS and CDR2 is YYEKEE (reference sequence). The CDR3 coding sequence is TGTGCCAGCAGCGTGGACAGGGGTAACACTGAAGCTTTCTTT. Residues: CASSVDRGNTEAFF.

Only a few counts were recorded for this clone. V gene TRBV4-1 combines with J gene TRBJ1-5; D is uncertain. This CDR3 has 15 amino acids. Trimming shortened V by 1 base and J by 6 bases, and 13 bases separated the two germline ends. The germline gives CDR1 MGHRA, CDR2 YSYEKL. The CDR3 region is CASSQGPAVGQPQHF. The CDR3 bases are TGCGCCAGCAGCCAAGGTCCGGCAGTAGGTCAGCCCCAGCATTTT.

V is TRBV18 and J is TRBJ2-3; 8 bases match TRBD1. The trim removed 1 base at V and 4 bases at J, leaving 4 bases unmatched. The CDR3 is made up of 15 amino acids. CDR1 is KGHSH and CDR2 is LQKENI in the germline V gene. As DNA, the CDR3 is TGTGCCAGCTCACCACGCCAGGGGGCCGCAGATACGCAGTATTTT. This sequence encodes CASSPRQGAADTQYF.

The rearrangement links TRBV7-9 to TRBJ1-6; D gene ambiguous. Trimming shortened V by 5 bases and J by 7 bases, and 6 bases separated the two germline ends. The CDR3 loop spans 12 amino acids. Per germline, CDR1 SEHNR and CDR2 FQNEAQ (reference sequence). CDR3 region: CASSGVNSPLHF. The DNA for the CDR3 is TGTGCCAGCAGCGGAGTGAATTCACCCCTCCACTTT.

V and J are TRBV10-2 and TRBJ2-1; TRBD1 might be the D (5 bases). Germline V gene sequence: CDR1 WSHSY, CDR2 SAAADI. The CDR3 is 14 amino acids. V shed 7 bases and J shed 0 bases, with 10 bases lying between them. The chain's CDR3 is CASKATASYNEQFF. The CDR3 nucleotides read TGCGCCAGCAAAGCGACAGCCTCCTACAATGAGCAGTTCTTC.

This chain links TRBV2 with TRBJ1-1, with 7 bases aligning to TRBD1. V lost 9 bases to trimming and J lost 9 bases; unmatched junction nucleotides: 10. CDR1 is SNHLY and CDR2 is FYNNEI in the germline V gene. There are 12 residues in the CDR3. The CDR3 is CASCGTDRKAFF. The CDR3 nucleotides read TGTGCCAGTTGCGGGACAGACAGAAAAGCTTTCTTT.

The CDR3 region is CTSSQGWVSSNQPQHF. CDR3 DNA: TGCACCAGCAGCCAAGGTTGGGTGTCAAGCAATCAGCCCCAGCATTTT. The V and J genes are TRBV1 and TRBJ1-5. TRBV1 is reported as a pseudogene. This CDR3 has 16 amino acids.

This chain connects TRBV5-5 to TRBJ1-6, with 7 bases lining up with TRBD1. The CDR3 runs 15 residues. Germline V CDR1 and CDR2: SGHKS, YYEKEE (reference sequence). V shed 0 bases and J 10 bases; nucleotides not matched to a gene: 7. The CDR3 nucleotides are TGTGCCAGCAGCTTGGCCGCACAGGGGCTCTCACCCCTCCACTTT. Encoded protein: CASSLAAQGLSPLHF.